Below, one TCR beta chain is given with its context. Its specificity is not known. Reprocessing the 5' RACE reads, TCRdb reports a single entry for every CDR3 protein and omits DNA. Its listing shows about 160,000 distinct CDR3 sequences. This record belongs to a study of T cells expressing NK-cell markers. Study background: The TCR beta repertoires were obtained from sorted CD3+CD56+NKG2C+, CD3+CD56+NKG2C- and CD3+CD56-NKG2C+ T cells. Sequenced donors, eight in total, included seven who were HCMV-seropositive and one who was seronegative.

This CDR3 is 13 amino acids long. Looked up from germline, CDR1 is SGHTA and CDR2 is FQGNSA. Study-wide results and limits: The share of CD8+ T cells held by dominant NKG2C+ clonotypes was about 1.0-7.5% in roughly 6 donors. Dominance of the CD3+CD56-NKG2C+ fraction by these clonotypes also held in several donors.

V usage is TRBV7-2 and J usage is TRBJ2-7. This TCR derives from a woman aged 18-70 years in good health. Sequencing was done on a sample of blood T cells: a sorted CD56 or NKG2C T cell subset, CD4+ or CD8+ T cells, or bulk PBMC T cells (not recorded which). CDR3: CASRGTGIVEQYF.